The TCR beta chain under discussion was sequenced for a study of OX40 agonist ivuxolimab in advanced cancers. CDR3 length equals 17 residues. V lost 0 bases to trimming and J lost 3 bases, with 14 bases between them. From germline, CDR1 is SGHAT and CDR2 FQNNGV. Sequenced by immunoSEQ multiplex PCR; TCRdb stores in-frame clones only, minus some. The sample consists of approximately 70,000 clones, about 84% of them appearing once. This chain links TRBV11-2 with TRBJ1-4; possibly TRBD1 for D (6 bases). The sequences come from CD4+ or CD8+ T cells sorted from blood, collected in a trial of the OX40 agonist ivuxolimab. This sequence was found in an adult with an advanced solid tumor such as melanoma, head and neck, liver or kidney cancer. The CDR3: CASSLEGRGSSNEKLFF. The DNA of the CDR3 is TGTGCCAGCAGCTTAGAAGGCAGGGGCTCTTCTAATGAAAAACTGTTTTTT.